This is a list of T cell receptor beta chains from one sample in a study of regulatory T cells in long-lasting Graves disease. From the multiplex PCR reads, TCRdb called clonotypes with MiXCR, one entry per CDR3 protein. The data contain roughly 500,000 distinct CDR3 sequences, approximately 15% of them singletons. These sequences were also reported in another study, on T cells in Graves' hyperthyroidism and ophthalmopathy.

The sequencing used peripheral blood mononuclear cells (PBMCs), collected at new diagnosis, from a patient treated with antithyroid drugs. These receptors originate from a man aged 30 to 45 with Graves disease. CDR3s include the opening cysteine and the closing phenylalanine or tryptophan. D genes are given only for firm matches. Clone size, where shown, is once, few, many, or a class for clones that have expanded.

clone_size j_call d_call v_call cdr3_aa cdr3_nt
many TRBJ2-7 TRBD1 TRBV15 CATSSRQGGGEQYF TGTGCCACCAGCAGTAGACAGGGGGGTGGCGAGCAGTACTTC
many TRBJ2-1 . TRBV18 CASSGQSLNEQFF TGTGCCAGCTCAGGACAGTCCCTCAATGAGCAGTTCTTC
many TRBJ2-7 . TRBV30 CAWSVGLYTYEQYF TGTGCCTGGAGTGTGGGGCTTTATACCTACGAGCAGTACTTC
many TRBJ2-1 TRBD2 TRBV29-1 CSVCPAGGPNEQFF TGCAGCGTTTGTCCCGCGGGAGGGCCTAATGAGCAGTTCTTC
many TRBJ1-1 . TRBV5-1 CASSGNPGLSNTEAFF TGCGCCAGCAGCGGCAATCCCGGGCTATCCAACACTGAAGCTTTCTTT
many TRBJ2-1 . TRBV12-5 CASGMGAQYNEQFF TGTGCTAGTGGCATGGGAGCGCAGTACAATGAGCAGTTCTTC
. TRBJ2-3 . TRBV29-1 CSAGGGAGTDTQYF TGCAGCGCTGGAGGGGGCGCAGGCACAGATACGCAGTATTTT
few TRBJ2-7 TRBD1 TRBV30 CAWSPDRGAGVFF TGTGCCTGGAGCCCTGACAGGGGGGCCGGCGTTTTCTTC
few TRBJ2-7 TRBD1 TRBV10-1 CASSEAGTGGYEQYF TGCGCCAGCAGTGAGGCCGGGACAGGGGGCTACGAGCAGTACTTC
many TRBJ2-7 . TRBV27 CASRDVSYEQYF TGTGCCAGCCGGGACGTCTCCTACGAGCAGTACTTC
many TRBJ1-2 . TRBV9 CASKGPYGYTF TGTGCCAGCAAGGGACCCTATGGCTACACCTTC
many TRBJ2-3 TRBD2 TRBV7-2 CASSLASRTSGRLTQYF TGTGCCAGCAGCTTAGCCTCCCGGACTAGCGGGAGATTAACGCAGTATTTT
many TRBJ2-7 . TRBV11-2 CASSSSDLSSYEQYF TGTGCCAGCAGCTCCTCCGACCTGAGCTCCTACGAGCAGTACTTC
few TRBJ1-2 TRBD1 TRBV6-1 CASRETGIGANYGYTF TGTGCCAGCAGGGAGACAGGGATTGGAGCTAACTATGGCTACACCTTC
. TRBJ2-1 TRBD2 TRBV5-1 CASGVAGRNNEQFF TGCGCCAGCGGGGTAGCGGGAAGGAACAATGAGCAGTTCTTC
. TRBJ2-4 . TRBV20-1 CSSKRRAKNIQYF TGCAGTTCAAAGAGGAGGGCCAAAAACATTCAGTACTTC
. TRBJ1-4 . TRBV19 CASSLLTEGEKLFF TGTGCCAGTAGTCTATTGACAGAGGGTGAAAAACTGTTTTTT
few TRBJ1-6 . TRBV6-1 CASSLGSYNSPLHF TGTGCCAGCAGTCTTGGCTCCTATAATTCACCCCTCCACTTT
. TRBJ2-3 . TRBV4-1 CASSHMAGTPDTQYF TGCGCCAGCAGCCACATGGCGGGAACCCCAGATACGCAGTATTTT
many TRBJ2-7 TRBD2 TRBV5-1 CASSRGSGRPYEQYF TGCGCCAGCAGCCGGGGTAGCGGGAGACCCTACGAGCAGTACTTC
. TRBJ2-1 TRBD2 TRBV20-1 CSAAPSGRLDEQFF TGCAGTGCCGCCCCAAGCGGGAGGCTCGATGAGCAGTTCTTC
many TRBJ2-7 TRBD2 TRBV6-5 CASSYRGLAAYEQYF TGTGCCAGCAGTTACCGGGGACTAGCGGCCTACGAGCAGTACTTC
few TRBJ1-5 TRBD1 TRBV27 CASSSRRQGPGQPQHF TGTGCCAGCAGTTCCCGAAGACAGGGTCCAGGACAGCCCCAGCATTTT
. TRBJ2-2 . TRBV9 CASSVEVRLLSTGELFF TGTGCCAGCAGCGTAGAGGTGAGGCTTCTTTCGACCGGGGAGCTGTTTTTT
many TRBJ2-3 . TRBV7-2 CASSKGETTDTQYF TGTGCCAGCTCCAAGGGGGAGACCACAGATACGCAGTATTTT
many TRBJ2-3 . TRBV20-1 CSAMDGVFTDTQYF TGCAGTGCTATGGACGGGGTCTTCACAGATACGCAGTATTTT
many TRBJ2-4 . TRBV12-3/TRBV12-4 CASSFDRNPKNIQYF TGTGCCAGCAGTTTCGATCGGAATCCCAAAAACATTCAGTACTTC
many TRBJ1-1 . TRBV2 CASPGRGGMNTEAFF TGTGCCAGCCCTGGTAGGGGGGGTATGAACACTGAAGCTTTCTTT
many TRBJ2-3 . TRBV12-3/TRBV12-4 CASSLGDRRGTDTQYF TGTGCCAGCAGTTTGGGAGATAGAAGGGGGACAGATACGCAGTATTTT
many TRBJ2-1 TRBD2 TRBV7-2 CASNRLAGLSNEQFF TGTGCCAGCAACAGACTAGCGGGACTTTCCAATGAGCAGTTCTTC
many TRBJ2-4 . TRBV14 CASSQDFGGKDKNIQYF TGTGCCAGCAGCCAAGATTTCGGAGGGAAGGACAAAAACATTCAGTACTTC
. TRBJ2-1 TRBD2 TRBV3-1 CASSPYSGSWEQFF TGTGCCAGCAGCCCTTATAGCGGGAGTTGGGAGCAGTTCTTC
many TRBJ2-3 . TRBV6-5 CASSYSKVPSTDTQYF TGTGCCAGCAGTTACTCGAAGGTCCCTAGCACAGATACGCAGTATTTT
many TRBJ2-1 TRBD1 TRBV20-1 CSARYTGGANNEQFF TGCAGTGCTAGATACACAGGGGGCGCGAACAATGAGCAGTTCTTC
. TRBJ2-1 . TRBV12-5 CASGYGTPYNEQFF TGTGCTAGTGGTTACGGGACACCCTACAATGAGCAGTTCTTC
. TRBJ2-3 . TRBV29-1 CSVEGGHLVDTQYF TGCAGCGTTGAGGGGGGACACCTGGTCGATACGCAGTATTTT
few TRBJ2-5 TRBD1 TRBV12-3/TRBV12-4 CASSFGTGVETQYF TGTGCCAGCAGTTTCGGTACAGGGGTGGAGACCCAGTACTTC
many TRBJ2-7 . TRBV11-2 CASSPHPRSGSLTYEQYF TGTGCCAGCAGCCCCCACCCTCGTTCAGGATCCCTTACCTACGAGCAGTACTTC
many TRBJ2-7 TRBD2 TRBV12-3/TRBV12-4 CASRPGLAGSEQYF TGTGCCAGCAGACCCGGACTAGCGGGAAGCGAGCAGTACTTC
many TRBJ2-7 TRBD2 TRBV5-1 CASTLAGGPNEQYF TGCGCCAGCACCTTAGCGGGAGGGCCTAACGAGCAGTACTTC
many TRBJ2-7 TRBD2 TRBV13 CASSPSGRFEQYF TGTGCCAGCAGCCCTAGCGGGAGGTTCGAGCAGTACTTC
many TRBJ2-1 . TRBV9 CASSVARANEQFF TGTGCCAGCAGCGTAGCAAGGGCCAATGAGCAGTTCTTC
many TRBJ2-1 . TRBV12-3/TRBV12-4 CASTWTGWSSYNEQFF TGTGCCAGCACCTGGACCGGCTGGAGCTCCTACAATGAGCAGTTCTTC
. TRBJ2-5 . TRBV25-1 CASRGTAQETQYF TGTGCCAGTCGGGGGACAGCTCAAGAGACCCAGTACTTC
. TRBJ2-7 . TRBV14 CASSQVRAREQYF TGTGCCAGCAGCCAAGTACGAGCCCGCGAGCAGTACTTC
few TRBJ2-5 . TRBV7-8 CASSFYICSARFAGEVGTQYF .